This T cell receptor beta chain was recorded in a study of vaccination and CD4 T cells after COVID-19. In the study overall: At a median about 94 days (range 35 to 161) after diagnosis, post-COVID samples were drawn.

This CDR3 spans 16 amino acids. Germline V gives CDR1 DFQATT, CDR2 SNEGSKA (reference sequence). The V end was cut by 1 base, the J end by 3 bases, with 18 bases between. In the case of this clonotype: Its antigen is undetermined.

Treatment of the sample: approximately 9-day PBMC culture with coronavirus spike peptide pools or control peptides (ViraFEST assay). Nucleocapsid antibodies negative before and after vaccination showed an absence of prior SARS-CoV-2 infection in the healthy vaccine recipients. From the approximately eleven-day cultures, CD4+ T cells were isolated by negative selection. Sequence data for DNA of cultured CD4+ T cells were generated by the Oncomine TCR Beta short-read assay. Investigators obtained genomic DNA by extraction from cultured CD4+ T cells. TCRdb passed the PCR reads through MiXCR, listing each CDR3 protein once. The sample yields tens of thousands of distinct CDR3 sequences, 62% seen once.

This sample comprised CD4+ T cells from blood, cultured in vitro, obtained before SARS-CoV-2 vaccination. This TCR was sampled from a human donor who received a COVID-19 vaccine. The J gene is TRBJ1-1, the V gene TRBV20-1; tentative D call: TRBD1 (5 bases). DNA for the CDR3: TGCAGTGCTAGAGCTGTAGGGGAGGTGGTGGACACTGAAGCTTTCTTT. It encodes CSARAVGEVVDTEAFF.